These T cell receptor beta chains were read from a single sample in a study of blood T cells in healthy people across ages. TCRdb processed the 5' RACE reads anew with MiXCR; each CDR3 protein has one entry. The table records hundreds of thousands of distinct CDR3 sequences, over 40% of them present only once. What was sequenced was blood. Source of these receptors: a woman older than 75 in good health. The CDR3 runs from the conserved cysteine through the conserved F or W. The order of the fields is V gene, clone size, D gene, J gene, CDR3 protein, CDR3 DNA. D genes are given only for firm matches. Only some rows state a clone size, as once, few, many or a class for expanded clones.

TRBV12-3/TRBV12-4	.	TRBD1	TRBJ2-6	CASTKGATGANVLTF	TGTGCCAGCACAAAGGGGGCGACTGGGGCCAACGTCCTGACTTTC
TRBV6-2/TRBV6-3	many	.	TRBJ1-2	CASRDVAYGYTF	TGTGCCAGCAGAGATGTTGCTTATGGCTACACCTTC
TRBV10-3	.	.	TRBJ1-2	CAISDEGPGGYTF	TGTGCCATCAGTGATGAAGGGCCGGGTGGCTACACCTTC
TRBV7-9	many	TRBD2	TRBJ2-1	CASTRRVLAVYNEQFF	TGTGCCAGCACCCGTAGGGTACTAGCGGTCTACAATGAGCAGTTCTTC
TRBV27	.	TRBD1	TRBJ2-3	CASSKPGQTDTQYF	TGTGCCAGCAGTAAACCGGGACAGACAGATACGCAGTATTTT
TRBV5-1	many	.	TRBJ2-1	CASSSGTLDYNEQFF	TGCGCCAGCAGCTCCGGGACCCTCGACTACAATGAGCAGTTCTTC
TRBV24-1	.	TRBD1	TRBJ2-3	CATNEAGGAADTQYF	TGTGCCACAAACGAGGCAGGGGGCGCGGCAGATACGCAGTATTTT
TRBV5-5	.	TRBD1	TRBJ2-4	CASSLFQGVAKNIQYF	TGTGCCAGCAGCCTATTCCAGGGGGTAGCCAAAAACATTCAGTACTTC
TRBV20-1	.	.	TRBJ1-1	CSARATASNTEAFF	TGCAGTGCTAGGGCGACAGCTTCCAACACTGAAGCTTTCTTT
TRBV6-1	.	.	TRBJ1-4	CASKLTAYEKLFF	TGTGCCAGCAAATTAACCGCTTATGAAAAACTGTTTTTT
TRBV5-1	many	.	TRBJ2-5	CASSLQGRQETQYF	TGTGCCAGCAGTTTGCAGGGGCGCCAAGAGACCCAGTACTTC
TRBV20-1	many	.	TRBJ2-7	CSAREYEQYF	TGCAGTGCTAGGGAATACGAGCAGTACTTC
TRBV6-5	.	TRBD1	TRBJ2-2	CASTPPGTGAAGELFF	TGTGCCAGCACTCCGCCCGGGACAGGGGCGGCCGGGGAGCTGTTTTTT
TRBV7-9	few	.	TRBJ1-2	CASSLKPLWGYTF	TGTGCCAGCAGCTTAAAGCCCCTATGGGGCTACACCTTC
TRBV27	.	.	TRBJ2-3	CASSFSLYSDTQYF	TGTGCCAGCAGTTTCTCCCTTTATTCGGATACGCAGTATTTT
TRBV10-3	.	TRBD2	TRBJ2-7	CAISERGGKDEQYF	TGTGCCATCAGTGAACGGGGGGGTAAGGACGAGCAGTACTTC
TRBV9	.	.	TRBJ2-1	CASSGRDPRYEQFF	TGTGCCAGCAGCGGACGGGACCCCCGCTATGAGCAGTTCTTC
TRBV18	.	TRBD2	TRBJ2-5	CASSPPSGGLQETQYF	TGTGCCAGCTCACCACCTAGCGGGGGGCTACAAGAGACCCAGTACTTC
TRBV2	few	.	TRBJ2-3	CAISVTRTDTQYF	TGTGCCATCTCGGTAACTAGGACAGATACGCAGTATTTT
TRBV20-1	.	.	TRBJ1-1	CSADSGFGNEAFF	TGCAGTGCTGATTCAGGGTTTGGGAATGAAGCTTTCTTT
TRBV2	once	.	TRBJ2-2	CAIRRDGTNTGELFF	TGTGCCATCCGCCGGGACGGCACGAACACCGGGGAGCTGTTTTTT
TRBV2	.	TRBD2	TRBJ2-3	CASRHPLRGTDTQYF	TGTGCCAGCAGACACCCCTTGCGGGGGACAGATACGCAGTATTTT
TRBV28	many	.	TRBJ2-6	CASSPQWAGGANVLTF	TGTGCCAGCAGTCCACAGTGGGCGGGTGGGGCCAACGTCCTGACTTTC
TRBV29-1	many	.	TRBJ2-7	CSFVADSSYEQYF	TGCAGCTTTGTAGCGGACTCTTCCTACGAGCAGTACTTC
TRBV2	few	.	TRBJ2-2	CASTPMGANTGELFF	TGTGCCAGCACCCCAATGGGGGCTAACACCGGGGAGCTGTTTTTT
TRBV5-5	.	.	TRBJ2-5	CASTARTLQETQYF	TGTGCCAGCACCGCCAGGACTCTCCAAGAGACCCAGTACTTC
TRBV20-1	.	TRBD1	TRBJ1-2	CSAGQYGYTF	TGCAGTGCGGGACAGTATGGCTACACCTTC
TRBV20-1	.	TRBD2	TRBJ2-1	CSASGGRYNEQFF	TGCAGTGCCAGCGGGGGAAGGTACAATGAGCAGTTCTTC
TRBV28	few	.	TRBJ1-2	CASFAFAGGGGYTF	TGTGCCAGCTTCGCTTTTGCCGGGGGCGGGGGCTACACCTTC
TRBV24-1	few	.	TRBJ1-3	CATSDAGRNTIYF	TGTGCCACCAGTGATGCCGGAAGGAACACCATATATTTT
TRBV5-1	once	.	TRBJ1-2	CASSLEDPGYTF	TGCGCCAGCAGCTTGGAGGATCCCGGCTACACCTTC
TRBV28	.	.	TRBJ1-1	CASSAAGVLTEAFF	TGTGCCAGCAGTGCCGCAGGGGTTTTGACTGAAGCTTTCTTT
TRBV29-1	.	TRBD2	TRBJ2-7	CSVGGLAGEQYF	TGCAGCGTGGGAGGACTAGCTGGCGAGCAGTACTTC
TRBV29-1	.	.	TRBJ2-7	CSVADKRRSYEQYF	TGCAGCGTCGCCGACAAGAGAAGATCCTACGAGCAGTACTTC
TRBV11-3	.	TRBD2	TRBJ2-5	CASSLVDGDYPETQYF	TGTGCCAGCAGCTTAGTCGATGGGGACTACCCGGAGACCCAGTACTTC
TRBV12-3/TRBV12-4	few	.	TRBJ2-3	CASRKGLDTQYF	TGTGCCAGCAGAAAGGGACTTGATACGCAGTATTTT
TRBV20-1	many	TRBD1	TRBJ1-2	CSARVLGQGRGYTF	TGCAGTGCTAGGGTTCTTGGACAGGGCCGTGGCTACACCTTC